A single sample gave rise to the 3 T cell receptor beta chains below, sequenced in a study of blood T cells in healthy people across ages. A sample-barcoded 5' primer and a J-beta primer mix were used in a second PCR of about 7 to 12 cycles. One entry per CDR3 protein results from TCRdb running MiXCR on the 5' RACE reads. The table includes roughly 500,000 distinct CDR3 sequences, 25% to 30% detected once. Sequenced sample: blood. Every receptor here comes from an older woman in good health.

In this sample, this clonotype turned up a few times. The rearrangement joins TRBV27 to TRBJ1-1; TRBD1 matches at 8 bases. This CDR3 contains 17 residues. The germline CDR1 and CDR2 sequences are MNHEY and SMNVEV (reference sequence). V trimming: 1 base; J trimming: 5 bases; junction bases outside the gene matches: 12. CDR3 protein: CASSLYAGGAKGTEAFF. CDR3 in DNA: TGTGCCAGCAGTTTATACGCAGGGGGCGCAAAAGGAACTGAAGCTTTCTTT.

The gene calls are TRBV6-5 and TRBJ2-3; D is possibly TRBD2 (5 bases). The CDR3 consists of 16 residues. The V and J ends lost 0 bases and 5 bases respectively, with 15 bases between them. Germline V gene data show CDR1 as MNHEY and CDR2 as SVGAGI. The CDR3, as DNA: TGTGCCAGCAGTTACTCGGCTTTTTTTGGGAGAGATACGCAGTATTTT. Translated, it gives CASSYSAFFGRDTQYF.

The gene calls are TRBV5-1 and TRBJ1-1, with D perhaps TRBD1 (6 bases). This CDR3 has 14 amino acids. From germline, CDR1 is SGHRS and CDR2 YFSETQ. The V gene lost 2 bases and the J gene lost 4 bases, with 12 bases spanning the gap. This CDR3 is CASSFHREGTEAFF. The CDR3 DNA follows: TGCGCCAGCAGCTTTCACAGGGAGGGCACTGAAGCTTTCTTT.